This T cell receptor beta chain was sequenced for a study of cytotoxic CD8 clonotypes in ibrutinib-treated CLL. In the study overall: Specimens for response were gathered following a median 12 months of therapy, spanning 6 to 36. Sequenced samples delivered averages of 270,000 or so productive templates and tens of thousands of productive rearrangements. Overall study results and limits: Public clonotypes were uncommon and contracted or stayed stable on treatment. Rising at ibrutinib response, clonality subsequently fell back toward baseline at progression.

About this clone: Its antigen is unknown.

Only in-frame clones appear in the TCRdb table, and some are missing; sequencing was by immunoSEQ multiplex PCR. The sample includes around 310,000 clones, roughly 80% of them seen just once. The CDR3 totals 12 residues. Germline CDR1 SGDLS, CDR2 YYNGEE. The V and J ends lost 0 bases and 6 bases respectively, with 4 bases between them. The starting material was PBMCs, obtained before ibrutinib treatment. The clonotype comes from a human donor with chronic lymphocytic leukemia. The chain recombines TRBV9 with TRBJ2-1; unclear D gene. DNA of the CDR3: TGTGCCAGCAGCGTAGAACCCAATGAGCAGTTCTTC. Translation gives CASSVEPNEQFF.